Reported below is one TCR beta chain. In germline, CDR1 is SGDLS, CDR2 YYNGEE. Trimming cost V 0 bases and J 5 bases, with 11 bases left between them. The length of the CDR3 is 14 residues. Libraries were prepared by immunoSEQ multiplex PCR; TCRdb keeps only in-frame clonotypes and omits some of them. The sample has about 250,000 clones, about 88% seen once. These data originate in a study of cytomegalovirus exposure and HLA in healthy donors. Material for sequencing was PBMCs. The rearrangement links TRBV9 to TRBJ2-5; D gene unclear. The sequence came from a man aged 18 to 30 in good health and CMV-seropositive. The CDR3 loop is CASSVGVLAETQYF. The CDR3 bases are TGTGCCAGCAGCGTAGGGGTGTTAGCTGAGACCCAGTACTTC.